This T cell receptor (beta chain) was identified during a study of shared clonotypes between healthy human individuals. General study points: Generation of non-shared clonotypes was less probable than generation of clonotypes shared by all four donors. The expectation was that sequencing depth would affect clonotype sharing among donors.

CD45RO-negative, CCR7-selected cells formed the naive CD8 fraction, which excluded terminally differentiated effector memory CD45RA+ cells. Donors were healthy HIV-negative adults without recent acute infections or vaccinations. Germline values: CDR1 SQVTM, CDR2 ANQGSEA. Losses at the gene ends were 1 base for V and 13 bases for J; bases not matched to a gene: 9. This CDR3 has 15 amino acids. Regarding this clone: Antigen: not known.

Per the original data handling: Owing to the provision of junction-only sequences devoid of quality scores by immunoSEQ, filtering differed. Assay: immunoSEQ multiplex PCR; the TCRdb copy retains only in-frame clones and omits some. The D gene and trimming were derived from the DNA, and the V and J assignments and clone size from that table. The sample records fewer than 800,000 clones, under 95% being singletons. The sample was naive CD8+ T cells sorted from blood. The sequence was obtained from a man younger than 40 in good health. V and J are TRBV29-1 and TRBJ2-1; TRBD2 matches 14 bases. The CDR3 DNA follows: TGCAGCGTTGAAGCCGGGACTAGCGGGAGAAGTGGACAGTTCTTC. It specifies CSVEAGTSGRSGQFF.